This T cell receptor beta chain appears in the sequencing data of a study of spatial heterogeneity in lung cancer. In the study overall: The mean occurrence of each unique TCR and UMI combination in raw reads exceeded nine.

At least ten counts were recorded for this clonotype. Time point meaning: sample taken at primary tumor resection. Frozen PBMC, nontumor lung or tumor provided whole RNA, which was sequenced unsorted. Individually, TCR cDNA molecules were each labelled with a unique molecular identifier. One entry per CDR3 protein, called by TCRdb with MiXCR from the 5' RACE reads. The data hold fewer than 9,500 distinct CDR3 sequences, with 9.7% observed a single time. Trimming shortened V by 0 bases and J by 6 bases, and 15 bases separated the two germline ends. Germline CDR1 reads SQVTM; CDR2 reads ANQGSEA. The CDR3 runs 15 residues.

V usage is TRBV29-1 and J usage is TRBJ2-1; a weak D match, TRBD2 (6 bases). Sequenced material: normal lung tissue next to the tumor, taken at surgery. The receptor's source is a male donor with early-stage non-small cell lung cancer. The CDR3 nucleotides are TGCAGCGTTGAAGATCTTCACGAGGGAGGCAATGAGCAGTTCTTC. The encoded protein is CSVEDLHEGGNEQFF.